This entry lists 29 T cell receptor beta chains sequenced from one sample in a study of PD-L1 blockade in urothelial cancer. Time point described: pretreatment peripheral blood. The method was immunoSEQ multiplex PCR; TCRdb's version includes in-frame clones alone and lacks a portion of them. Counted here are 70,000 to 75,000 clones, under 90% occurring once; the ten biggest clones make up approximately 5%. Sequenced here: PBMCs, sampled around atezolizumab (anti-PD-L1) treatment. These receptors all come from a man between 65 and 79 years old with urothelial cancer.

The V and J genes are TRBV5-1 and TRBJ2-5; TRBD2 agrees at 9 bases. Trimming at V came to 4 bases and at J to 1 base, leaving 17 bases not matched to a gene. In germline, CDR1 is SGHRS, CDR2 YFSETQ. CDR3 size: 19 residues. The CDR3 nucleotides are TGCGCCAGCAGCCCCTTCCCTTTGAAGCAAGCGGGAGGCCAAGAGACCCAGTACTTC. It is translated as CASSPFPLKQAGGQETQYF.

The chain has TRBV4-2 and TRBJ1-1, with TRBD1 matching 7 bases. With 2 bases clipped from V and 1 base from J, the junction kept 4 bases outside the gene matches. The CDR3 contains 15 residues. Germline V gives CDR1 LGHNA, CDR2 YNFKEQ. The CDR3, as DNA: TGTGCCAGCAGCCAACTTAGGACAGGGAACACTGAAGCTTTCTTT. Protein sequence: CASSQLRTGNTEAFF.

The chain carries TRBV12-5 and TRBJ2-2, with 8 bases aligning to TRBD1. The J segment lost 2 bases and the V segment lost 3 bases, leaving 5 bases of the junction unmatched. Germline CDR1 and CDR2: LGHNT and FRNRAP. The CDR3 is made up of 16 amino acids. This CDR3 is CASGFGQGANTGELFF. In DNA, the CDR3 is TGTGCTAGTGGTTTCGGGCAGGGGGCTAACACCGGGGAGCTGTTTTTT.

The chain joins TRBV2 to TRBJ2-2, with a possible D match to TRBD2 (6 bases). V lost 2 bases to trimming and J lost 7 bases, with 14 bases between them. CDR3 length: 15 amino acids. Germline CDR1 SNHLY, CDR2 FYNNEI. The DNA for the CDR3 is TGTGCCAGCAGTGAATTCACTAGCCCGGTCGGGGAGCTGTTTTTT. The encoded protein is CASSEFTSPVGELFF.

This clone was found a few times. The chain employs TRBV2 and TRBJ1-2; tentative D call: TRBD1 (5 bases). V was pared by 3 bases and J by 5 bases, with 13 bases between. CDR1 is SNHLY and CDR2 is FYNNEI in the germline V gene. This CDR3 comprises 14 residues. As DNA, the CDR3 is TGTGCCAGCAGTGACGTGGGCAGGGATTATGGCTACACCTTC. Translated, it gives CASSDVGRDYGYTF.

The chain employs TRBV28 and TRBJ1-3; 9 bases fit TRBD1. Germline CDR1 reads MDHEN; CDR2 reads SYDVKM. The V and J ends lost 7 bases and 0 bases, in that order; junction bases with no gene match: 7. The CDR3 contains 16 residues. The CDR3 sequence is CASTLDRGSSGNTIYF. In nucleotides, the CDR3 is TGTGCCAGCACCCTGGACAGGGGATCCTCTGGAAACACCATATATTTT.

The chain couples TRBV15 to TRBJ2-3, with D unresolved. Germline V lookup: CDR1 LNHNV, CDR2 YYDKDF (reference sequence). CDR3 length: 14 residues. V dropped 0 bases and J dropped 6 bases, with 10 bases sitting between them. CDR3 coding DNA: TGTGCCACCAGCAGAGAAGGAGAGATCGATACGCAGTATTTT. It yields the protein CATSREGEIDTQYF. The full variable domain, in which reference TRBV15 and TRBJ2-3 provide the parts outside the CDR3, is DAMVIQNPRYQVTQFGKPVTLSCSQTLNHNVMYWYQQKSSQAPKLLFHYYDKDFNNEADTPDNFQSRRPNTSFCFLDIRSPGLGDTAMYLCATSREGEIDTQYFGPGTRLTVL.

The chain combines TRBV28 with TRBJ2-2; 9 bases map to TRBD2. The germline gives CDR1 MDHEN, CDR2 SYDVKM. The ends lost 5 bases at V and 3 bases at J; junction bases unmatched: 4. This CDR3 is 15 amino acids long. The CDR3 reads CASSGTSRHTGELFF. The CDR3 coding sequence is TGTGCCAGCAGTGGGACTAGCAGACACACCGGGGAGCTGTTTTTT.

This chain connects TRBV4-2 to TRBJ1-3; D is unresolved. The CDR3 covers 15 residues. Germline values: CDR1 LGHNA, CDR2 YNFKEQ. V was pared by 0 bases and J by 1 base, with 7 bases between. The CDR3 here is CASSQDPGSGNTIYF. In DNA, the CDR3 is TGTGCCAGCAGCCAAGACCCGGGTTCTGGAAACACCATATATTTT.

The chain combines TRBV28 with TRBJ2-5, with 10 bases that match TRBD2. There are 15 residues in the CDR3. V was pared by 4 bases and J by 3 bases, with 5 bases of the junction left unmatched. Germline V gives CDR1 MDHEN, CDR2 SYDVKM. The CDR3 DNA follows: TGTGCCAGCAGTTCTAGCGGGAGAGTGGAAGAGACCCAGTACTTC. Translating gives CASSSSGRVEETQYF.

The gene calls are TRBV4-1 and TRBJ2-7; D is perhaps TRBD2 (5 bases). Trimming pared 2 bases from V and 0 bases from J, leaving 14 bases between. CDR1 and CDR2 (germline): MGHRA, YSYEKL. The length of the CDR3 is 16 residues. CDR3 sequence reads: CASSQPRTGSSYEQYF. The CDR3 nucleotides read TGCGCCAGCAGCCAACCGCGGACGGGGAGCTCCTACGAGCAGTACTTC.

This chain joins TRBV7-9 and TRBJ1-2, with TRBD1 identical over 7 bases. Germline CDR1 reads SEHNR; CDR2 reads FQNEAQ (reference sequence). This CDR3 contains 14 residues. Trimming cost V 5 bases and J 2 bases; bases outside gene matches: 5. The CDR3 DNA reads as TGTGCCAGCAGCCGGGACAGTACCAACTATGGCTACACCTTC. This gives the protein CASSRDSTNYGYTF.

This clone was recorded a few times. The gene calls are TRBV28 and TRBJ1-1; 7 bases align to TRBD1. The V segment lost 7 bases and the J segment 5 bases; nucleotides outside the gene matches: 4. CDR1 MDHEN and CDR2 SYDVKM come from the germline V gene. The CDR3 totals 12 residues. CDR3: CASTVTGTEAFF. The CDR3 nucleotides are TGTGCCAGCACCGTGACAGGGACTGAAGCTTTCTTT.

The J gene is TRBJ1-2, the V gene TRBV2, with a tentative D call TRBD1 (6 bases). V gave up 6 bases and J gave up 8 bases, with 10 bases separating them. The CDR3 is 11 residues long. The V gene's germline CDR1 is SNHLY and CDR2 FYNNEI. The CDR3: CASSGQYGYTF. DNA of the CDR3: TGTGCCAGCAGCGGACAGTACGGCTACACCTTC.

A single count supports this clone. The J gene is TRBJ2-7, the V gene TRBV7-2; possibly TRBD1 for D (6 bases). There are 16 residues in the CDR3. Germline V gives CDR1 SGHTA, CDR2 FQGNSA. V was trimmed by 0 bases and J by 7 bases, leaving 19 bases between them. The CDR3 DNA reads as TGTGCCAGCAGCTTAGCTGGGGGTGGGGGCTACCCGGAGCAGTACTTC. Translating gives CASSLAGGGGYPEQYF.

The gene calls are TRBV7-3 and TRBJ2-3, with 7 positions matching TRBD1. Germline loops: CDR1 SGHTA, CDR2 FQGTGA. The trim removed 2 bases at V and 3 bases at J, leaving 20 bases unmatched. The length of the CDR3 is 20 residues. The CDR3: CASSLGPRDSRITRTDTQYF. The DNA of the CDR3 is TGTGCCAGCAGCTTAGGGCCCCGGGACAGTCGAATCACAAGGACAGATACGCAGTATTTT.

The chain carries TRBV10-2 and TRBJ1-5, with no clear D. V lost 2 bases and J 2 bases, leaving 10 bases between the germline ends. Germline CDR1 and CDR2: WSHSY and SAAADI. The CDR3 spans 15 residues. The CDR3 sequence: CASSERQIGNQPQHF. CDR3 nucleotides: TGCGCCAGCAGTGAGAGACAAATTGGCAATCAGCCCCAGCATTTT.

This chain uses TRBV11-2 with TRBJ1-1; D ambiguous. The CDR3 extends over 14 amino acids. Germline loops: CDR1 SGHAT, CDR2 FQNNGV. V was clipped by 3 bases and J by 1 base, with 9 bases between them. Here the CDR3 reads CASSLVTSNTEAFF. For the CDR3, the DNA is TGTGCCAGCAGCTTGGTCACTTCGAACACTGAAGCTTTCTTT.

The rearrangement links TRBV9 to TRBJ2-6, with a possible D match to TRBD1 (6 bases). The germline V and J ends were trimmed by 3 bases and 0 bases, with 13 bases remaining between them. CDR1 is SGDLS and CDR2 is YYNGEE in the germline V gene. There are 17 residues in the CDR3. CDR3 region: CASSAPGQLSGANVLTF. DNA of the CDR3: TGTGCCAGCAGCGCCCCGGGACAACTCTCTGGGGCCAACGTCCTGACTTTC.

The rearrangement uses TRBV2 and TRBJ2-1; TRBD2 might be the D (5 bases). This CDR3 has 13 residues. Deletions cut 8 bases from V and 9 bases from J, with 17 bases between. CDR1 and CDR2 (germline): SNHLY, FYNNEI. CDR3 region: CASLSLGSAEQFF. CDR3 DNA: TGTGCCAGCCTATCACTAGGCAGTGCTGAGCAGTTCTTC. Full variable domain (rest looked up from reference TRBV2 and TRBJ2-1): EPEVTQTPSHQVTQMGQEVILRCVPISNHLYFYWYRQILGQKVEFLVSFYNNEISEKSEIFDDQFSVERPDGSNFTLKIRSTKLEDSAMYFCASLSLGSAEQFFGPGTRLTVL.

This chain joins TRBV7-3 and TRBJ2-1; 9 bases are shared with TRBD2. The CDR3 is made up of 15 amino acids. J lost 8 bases, V lost 5 bases, and 10 bases had no gene match. Germline CDR1 and CDR2: SGHTA and FQGTGA. The CDR3 protein is CASSTLAGGDDEQFF. In DNA, the CDR3 is TGTGCCAGCAGCACGTTGGCGGGAGGGGACGATGAGCAGTTCTTC.

V and J are TRBV25-1 and TRBJ2-2; no clear D gene. Germline-derived CDR1 and CDR2 are MGHDK and SYGVNS. V was cut by 7 bases and J by 7 bases, with 10 bases left in between. This CDR3 region has 12 residues. The CDR3 region is CASNEANGELFF. The CDR3 DNA follows: TGTGCCAGCAATGAGGCCAACGGGGAGCTGTTTTTT.

The chain combines TRBV9 with TRBJ2-3; 8 nucleotides match TRBD1. CDR1 is SGDLS and CDR2 is YYNGEE in the germline V gene. This CDR3 has 15 residues. Trimming took 0 bases from V and 4 from J; bases not matched to a gene: 4. The CDR3 coding sequence is TGTGCCAGCAGCGTAGACCCAGGGGGCGCAGATACGCAGTATTTT. Its protein product is CASSVDPGGADTQYF. Based on the CDR3 plus reference TRBV9 and TRBJ2-3, the full variable domain is DSGVTQTPKHLITATGQRVTLRCSPRSGDLSVYWYQQSLDQGLQFLIQYYNGEERAKGNILERFSAQQFPDLHSELNLSSLELGDSALYFCASSVDPGGADTQYFGPGTRLTVL.

The chain uses TRBV29-1 and TRBJ2-3; 7 nucleotides agree with TRBD2. The CDR3 sequence is 12 residues long. The J segment lost 6 bases and the V segment lost 2 bases, leaving 2 bases of the junction unmatched. The germline gives CDR1 SQVTM, CDR2 ANQGSEA. For the CDR3, the DNA is TGCAGCGTTGAAACCGGGGGGGATACGCAGTATTTT. It is translated as CSVETGGDTQYF.

The genes are TRBV5-1 and TRBJ2-1; D gene unclear. Germline V gives CDR1 SGHRS, CDR2 YFSETQ. CDR3 length: 15 amino acids. V was pared by 0 bases and J by 6 bases, with 13 bases between. The DNA of the CDR3 is TGCGCCAGCAGCTTGGTAGTTTCCGTAGTCAATGAGCAGTTCTTC. It encodes CASSLVVSVVNEQFF.

Only one count was recorded for this clone. The chain carries TRBV27 and TRBJ1-1, with a weak D call TRBD1 (5 bases). The V gene lost 7 bases and the J gene lost 1 base, with 16 bases spanning the gap. The CDR3 extends over 15 amino acids. Germline V gene lookup returns CDR1 MNHEY and CDR2 SMNVEV (reference sequence). The CDR3 spells CASKTETVTNTEAFF. Here the CDR3 DNA reads TGTGCCAGCAAGACGGAGACAGTCACGAACACTGAAGCTTTCTTT.

In this sample, this clone turned up a few times. The CDR3 region has the DNA TGTGCCAGCAGCGTAGTGAGCGGGCCGGGTGAGCAGTACTTC. It codes for CASSVVSGPGEQYF. V gene TRBV9 combines with J gene TRBJ2-7, with D perhaps TRBD2 (6 bases). Trimming took 0 bases from V and 7 from J, leaving 14 bases between them. The CDR3 totals 14 residues. Germline V CDR1 and CDR2: SGDLS, YYNGEE.

The chain couples TRBV5-4 to TRBJ1-3; TRBD1 might be the D (6 bases). The V gene's germline CDR1 is SGHNT and CDR2 YYREEE (reference sequence). The CDR3 runs 16 residues. V was shortened by 2 bases and J by 0 bases, with 12 bases between the two germline ends. The DNA for the CDR3 is TGTGCCAGCAGCTTCCGGGACACCATCTCTGGAAACACCATATATTTT. Its translation is CASSFRDTISGNTIYF.

The V call is TRBV15, the J call TRBJ2-7; TRBD2 agrees at 9 bases. The CDR3 has 17 residues. J was trimmed by 3 bases and V by 5 bases; bases with no gene match: 14. Germline CDR1 LNHNV, CDR2 YYDKDF (reference sequence). The CDR3 DNA follows: TGTGCCACCAGCGGACGCTTTGTAGCGGGAGAACGCTACGAGCAGTACTTC. It is translated as CATSGRFVAGERYEQYF.